A selection of T cell receptor beta chains follows, all from one sample in a study of shared clonotypes between healthy human individuals. Generated by immunoSEQ multiplex PCR, the TCRdb table keeps only in-frame clones and is missing some. Of about 2,500,000 clones in the sample, about 92% were seen once. Sequenced material: naive CD4+ T cells sorted from blood. The receptors were sampled from a man between 18 and 35 years old in good health. CDR3s include the opening cysteine and the closing phenylalanine or tryptophan. The order of the fields is V gene, clone size, J gene, D gene, CDR3 protein, CDR3 DNA. A D gene is named only where the DNA matches it firmly. Clone size, where shown, is once, few, many, or a class for clones that have expanded.

>TRBV4-3|NA|TRBJ2-1|TRBD2
CASSQETSGASYNEQFF
TGCGCCAGCAGCCAAGAGACTAGCGGAGCCTCCTACAATGAGCAGTTCTTC
>TRBV13|NA|TRBJ2-3|TRBD1
CASSLLQGARTDTQYF
TGTGCCAGCAGCTTATTACAGGGGGCTCGCACAGATACGCAGTATTTT
>TRBV10-3|NA|TRBJ1-6|NA
CAISEHGSHSPLHF
TGTGCCATCAGTGAGCATGGTTCTCATTCACCCCTCCACTTT
>TRBV2|NA|TRBJ2-3|NA
CASSEFVVTDTQYF
TGTGCCAGCAGTGAATTCGTCGTCACAGATACGCAGTATTTT
>TRBV28|NA|TRBJ1-2|NA
CASSFRYGYTF
TGTGCCAGCAGTTTTAGATATGGCTACACCTTC
>TRBV2|NA|TRBJ1-4|NA
CASSPVGQRATNEKLFF
TGTGCCAGCAGTCCAGTGGGGCAGCGGGCAACTAATGAAAAACTGTTTTTT
>TRBV27|NA|TRBJ2-4|NA
CASSLFGQGGKNIQYF
TGTGCCAGCAGTTTGTTTGGCCAGGGAGGCAAAAACATTCAGTACTTC
>TRBV28|NA|TRBJ2-1|NA
CASRTPGPYNEQFF
TGTGCCAGCAGAACCCCTGGACCCTACAATGAGCAGTTCTTC
>TRBV2|NA|TRBJ2-5|TRBD1
CASSVGADRVPQYF
TGTGCCAGCAGTGTGGGAGCGGACAGGGTGCCCCAGTACTTC
>TRBV18|NA|TRBJ1-6|NA
CASSPRATLDNSPLHF
TGTGCCAGCTCACCCCGCGCGACTCTCGATAATTCACCCCTCCACTTT
>TRBV11-2|NA|TRBJ2-5|TRBD2
CASSLAGGIQETQYF
TGTGCCAGCAGCTTAGCCGGGGGGATCCAAGAGACCCAGTACTTC
>TRBV30|NA|TRBJ1-1|NA
CAWSFWGREAFF
TGTGCCTGGAGTTTCTGGGGCAGGGAAGCTTTCTTT
>TRBV29-1|NA|TRBJ2-3|TRBD2
CSVRLAGTTDTQYF
TGCAGCGTGCGACTAGCGGGGACCACAGATACGCAGTATTTT
>TRBV27|NA|TRBJ2-2|NA
CASSLGQGTGELFF
TGTGCCAGCAGTTTAGGGCAGGGCACCGGGGAGCTGTTTTTT
>TRBV4-1|NA|TRBJ1-3|NA
CASSLVTGSSSGNTIYF
TGCGCCAGCAGCCTCGTGACGGGCTCGAGCTCTGGAAACACCATATATTTT
>TRBV6-5|NA|TRBJ2-7|NA
CASRSLVGEQYF
TGTGCCAGCAGAAGCCTCGTTGGCGAGCAGTACTTC
>TRBV28|NA|TRBJ1-5|TRBD1
CASSRTGRDQHF
TGTGCCAGCAGCCGGACAGGGAGGGACCAGCATTTT
>TRBV19|NA|TRBJ1-3|NA
CASSSLALGNTIYF
TGTGCCAGTAGTAGCCTCGCTCTGGGAAACACCATATATTTT
>TRBV4-1|NA|TRBJ2-3|TRBD2
CASSPTGTSASTDTQYF
TGCGCCAGCAGTCCCACCGGGACTAGCGCAAGCACAGATACGCAGTATTTT
>TRBV7-3|NA|TRBJ2-3|NA
CASSLRGQRADTQYF
TGTGCCAGCAGCTTAAGGGGACAGCGGGCAGATACGCAGTATTTT
>TRBV5-4|NA|TRBJ1-6|NA
CASSLGRSVNSPLHF
TGTGCCAGCAGCTTGGGTAGGAGTGTTAATTCACCCCTCCACTTT
>TRBV6-5|NA|TRBJ2-7|NA
CASSITSGQQYF
TGTGCCAGCAGTATTACTTCGGGACAGCAGTACTTC
>TRBV27|NA|TRBJ1-5|NA
CASRIQGNGNQPQHF
TGTGCCAGCAGAATCCAGGGGAATGGCAATCAGCCCCAGCATTTT
>TRBV6-5|NA|TRBJ1-2|NA
CASRAFGGQGYTF
TGTGCCAGCAGAGCCTTTGGGGGCCAAGGCTACACCTTC
>TRBV7-9|NA|TRBJ2-2|NA
CASSFAGGTGELFF
TGTGCCAGCAGCTTTGCTGGAGGAACCGGGGAGCTGTTTTTT
>TRBV28|NA|TRBJ2-7|NA
CASSSPGGSSYEQYF
TGTGCCAGCAGTTCGCCCGGGGGAAGCTCCTACGAGCAGTACTTC
>TRBV14|NA|TRBJ2-2|NA
CASSQEFPGWTGELFF
TGTGCCAGCAGCCAAGAGTTTCCGGGGTGGACCGGGGAGCTGTTTTTT
>TRBV30|NA|TRBJ1-2|TRBD1
CAWSVMTGTGYGYTF
TGTGCCTGGAGTGTAATGACAGGGACTGGCTATGGCTACACCTTC
>TRBV5-1|NA|TRBJ2-5|NA
CASSLNFGGPTQETQYF
TGCGCCAGCAGCTTAAACTTCGGAGGGCCCACCCAAGAGACCCAGTACTTC
>TRBV6-1|NA|TRBJ1-4|NA
CASRRGVTNEKLFF
TGTGCCAGCAGACGTGGGGTGACTAATGAAAAACTGTTTTTT
>TRBV2|NA|TRBJ1-1|NA
CASSEDRSRAEAFF
TGTGCCAGCAGTGAAGATCGTTCGAGGGCTGAAGCTTTCTTT
>TRBV5-1|NA|TRBJ1-1|NA
CASRPLTGNTEAFF
TGCGCCAGCAGGCCTTTAACAGGGAACACTGAAGCTTTCTTT
>TRBV25-1|NA|TRBJ1-4|NA
CASSEYSLNEKLFF
TGTGCCAGCAGTGAATACAGCCTTAATGAAAAACTGTTTTTT
>TRBV6-5|NA|TRBJ1-6|NA
CASTIGQYNSPLHF
TGTGCCAGCACTATAGGACAGTATAATTCACCCCTCCACTTT
>TRBV5-1|NA|TRBJ2-3|NA
CASSLRVADTQYF
TGCGCCAGCAGCTTGAGGGTCGCTGATACGCAGTATTTT
>TRBV18|once|TRBJ2-7|TRBD2
CASSPTLAATYEQYF
TGTGCCAGCTCACCAACGCTAGCGGCAACCTACGAGCAGTACTTC
>TRBV6-5|NA|TRBJ2-3|NA
CASRTRDTQYF
TGTGCCAGCCGGACCAGAGATACGCAGTATTTT
>TRBV10-3|once|TRBJ1-3|TRBD1
CAISEGTGASSGNTIYF
TGTGCCATCAGTGAGGGTACAGGGGCGAGCTCTGGAAACACCATATATTTT
>TRBV7-9|NA|TRBJ1-2|NA
CASSLRAYGYTF
TGTGCCAGCAGCTTAAGGGCGTATGGCTACACCTTC
>TRBV6-5|NA|TRBJ2-7|TRBD2
CASSRTSGGAGEQYF
TGTGCCAGCAGCCGGACTAGCGGGGGGGCCGGGGAGCAGTACTTC
>TRBV25-1|NA|TRBJ1-2|NA
CASSEWGVGGYTF
TGTGCCAGCAGTGAATGGGGGGTCGGTGGCTACACCTTC
>TRBV15|NA|TRBJ2-5|NA
CATSRPISGPGETQYF
TGTGCCACCAGCAGACCAATATCGGGACCCGGGGAGACCCAGTACTTC
>TRBV7-4|NA|TRBJ2-7|NA
CASSPRRDEQYF
TGTGCCAGCAGCCCCCGGCGGGACGAGCAGTACTTC
>TRBV27|NA|TRBJ2-2|TRBD2
CASSFTSGLGELFF
TGTGCCAGCAGTTTCACTAGCGGCCTCGGGGAGCTGTTTTTT
>TRBV6-1|NA|TRBJ1-1|NA
CASSLEGIGTEAFF
TGTGCCAGCAGTCTGGAGGGCATCGGCACTGAAGCTTTCTTT
>TRBV9|NA|TRBJ2-3|TRBD2
CASSVLSGRTDTQYF
TGTGCCAGCAGCGTACTGAGCGGGAGGACGGATACGCAGTATTTT
>TRBV27|NA|TRBJ2-7|TRBD2
CASSFSRLAGGPYEQYF
TGTGCCAGCAGTTTTTCCCGACTAGCGGGAGGGCCCTACGAGCAGTACTTC
>TRBV29-1|NA|TRBJ1-1|NA
CSVLSDFVGEAFF
TGCAGCGTTCTTTCCGACTTTGTTGGTGAAGCTTTCTTT
>TRBV7-2|NA|TRBJ2-3|NA
CASSFEVGDTQYF
TGTGCCAGCAGCTTTGAGGTGGGAGATACGCAGTATTTT
>TRBV11-2|NA|TRBJ2-7|NA
CASSPTLQGSYEQYF
TGTGCCAGCAGCCCTACGTTACAGGGAAGCTACGAGCAGTACTTC